A selection of T cell receptor beta chains follows, all from one sample in a study of cytomegalovirus exposure and HLA in healthy donors. Sequencing was performed with immunoSEQ multiplex PCR; in TCRdb, only in-frame clones are kept and a portion is missing. The sample contains around 190,000 clones, approximately 80% of which appear only once. Sequencing input: PBMCs. The receptors come from a man between 60 and 75 years old in good health and CMV-seronegative. Both conserved end residues are part of each CDR3. The D gene is left open where the match is weak.

>.|TRBV2
CASRFGKLSPNTEAFF
>.|TRBV7-9
CSSSLFFGELFF
>TRBD1|TRBV18
CASSPGQGRSDGYTF
>TRBD2|TRBV5-1
CASSPALAGGANTGELFF
>.|TRBV5-1
CASSLEQVYNSPLHF
>TRBD1|TRBV6-1
CASSGREDREQYF
>TRBD2|TRBV9
CASSGSGTSGRTDTQYF
>.|TRBV2
CASSRTVRSYEQYF
>TRBD1|TRBV18
CASSPGQANYGYTF
>TRBD1|TRBV18
CASSLLPLDRDVEAFF
>TRBD1|TRBV5-6
CASSFSPGTANYGYTF
>TRBD1|TRBV5-1
CASSLGTGEAEAFF
>.|TRBV4-2
CASSQDRASSYNEQFF
>.|TRBV6-5
CASRTTVNF
>.|TRBV7-9
CASSFTGESNQPQHF
>TRBD2|TRBV11-2
CASSLRFSGTDQETQYF
>.|TRBV5-4
CASSLASFPYEQYF
>.|TRBV29-1
CSVEQHSGGKGSYNEQFF
>TRBD1|TRBV15
CATSRGALSGRQGAQYF
>TRBD2|TRBV30
CAWTAGGPSLSYNEQFF
>.|TRBV4-3
CASSQGTSGRGTDTQYF
>.|TRBV6-1
CASSPRTGAYEQYF
>TRBD2|TRBV6-1
CASSVPGLAGGREQFF
>.|TRBV19
CASSIGGVRGDEQYF
>.|TRBV7-9
CASSPADYKYYEQYF
>.|TRBV18
CASSPPVENEQFF
>TRBD1|TRBV29-1
CSVGTGGDQPQNF
>TRBD2|TRBV2
CASRARTSRGQETQYF
>.|TRBV7-8
CASSLLPIIGSGQPQHF
>.|TRBV6-6
CTSGQGTDTQYF
>TRBD2|TRBV4-2
CASSQETLGLAVYNEQFF
>.|TRBV11-2
CASSLLPQGPRYF
>TRBD1|TRBV10-3
CAITGGVYGYTF
>TRBD1|TRBV28
CASSLRGQLYEQYF
>.|TRBV2
CASKARDSYGYTF
>TRBD1|TRBV6-5
CASRTDRTYEQYF
>.|TRBV10-2
CASSESASEGYEQYF
>.|TRBV9
CASSVATLGSGPSQETQYF
>TRBD2|TRBV5-1
CASTGTSGGTDTQYF
>TRBD2|TRBV25-1
CASSDERGISYEQYF
>.|TRBV6-1
CASSATWRYGYTF
>TRBD1|TRBV19
CASSIDSAGTASPAEQFF
>TRBD2|TRBV5-1
CASSEGLGGDTQYF
>.|TRBV10-3
CAISGGQGYTF
>.|TRBV18
CASSPSMTAPNTEAFF
>TRBD1|TRBV29-1
CSVERQGARYTTEAFF
>TRBD1|TRBV9
CASSETGGRDEQYF
>TRBD2|TRBV7-6
CASSLGTSGSPEQYF
>.|TRBV28
CASSLLEGTINSNQPQHF
>.|TRBV4-1
CASSQDTAAGPRSYEQYF
>.|TRBV4-1
CASSQGPTGTYNEQFF
>.|TRBV7-9
CASSVGSSRGEAFF
>.|TRBV11-2
CASSLEGGAMNTEAFF
>TRBD1|TRBV10-3
CAISERGRQGSSPLNF
>.|TRBV9
CASSRDLSTDTQYF
>.|TRBV2
CASSQQIVDTEAFF
>TRBD1|TRBV5-1
CASSLRQGSRRFTDTQYF
>.|TRBV4-1
CASSQGEQAGSGNTIYF
>.|TRBV30
CAWMGSSLTYEQYF
>TRBD2|TRBV6-5
CASSLTSGSTGELFF